One TCR beta chain is described in this entry. The antigen is undetermined. The sample belongs to a study of T cell responses to AZD1222 COVID-19 vaccine. CDR3 size: 11 residues. Trimming took off 6 bases at V and 4 bases at J, with 7 bases between the two ends. The germline V gene encodes CDR1 PRHDT and CDR2 FYEKMQ (reference sequence). Clones were sequenced by immunoSEQ multiplex PCR, and TCRdb holds only the in-frame ones, with some missing. Of approximately 61,000 clones listed, about four fifths are singletons. General study findings and limits: The donor cohort was predominantly white British with a female majority, and clonal diversity may have been underestimated. Baseline seropositivity characterized only a handful of AZD1222 recipients. Spike-spanning, vaccine-associated CD4 TCRs were dominant at 160-218 and 743-854.

This sample comprised peripheral blood, obtained 28 days after the second AZD1222 dose. The receptor comes from an adult who received the AZD1222 COVID-19 vaccine. The J gene is TRBJ2-7, the V gene TRBV13; D is undetermined. The CDR3 loop is CASSYLYEQYF. CDR3 bases: TGTGCCAGCAGTTATCTGTACGAGCAGTACTTC. The variable domain in full, completed from reference TRBV13 and TRBJ2-7, reads AAGVIQSPRHLIKEKRETATLKCYPIPRHDTVYWYQQGPGQDPQFLISFYEKMQSDKGSIPDRFSAQQFSDYHSELNMSSLELGDSALYFCASSYLYEQYFGPGTRLTVT.